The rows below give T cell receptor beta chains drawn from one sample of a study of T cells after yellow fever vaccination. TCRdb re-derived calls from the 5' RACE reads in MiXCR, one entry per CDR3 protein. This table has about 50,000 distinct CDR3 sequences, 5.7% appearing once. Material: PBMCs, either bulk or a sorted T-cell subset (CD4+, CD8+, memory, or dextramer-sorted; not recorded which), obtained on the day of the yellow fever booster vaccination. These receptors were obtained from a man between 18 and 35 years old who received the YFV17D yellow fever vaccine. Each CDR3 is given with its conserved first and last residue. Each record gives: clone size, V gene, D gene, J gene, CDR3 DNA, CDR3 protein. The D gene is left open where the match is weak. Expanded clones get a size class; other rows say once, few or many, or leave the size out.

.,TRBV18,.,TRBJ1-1,TGTGCCAGCTCACCAAGCATCGTGCAGAACACTGAAGCTTTCTTT,CASSPSIVQNTEAFF
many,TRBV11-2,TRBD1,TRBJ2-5,TGTGCCAGCAGCTTAGGCCGGACAGGGGTAAAGGCCCAGTACTTC,CASSLGRTGVKAQYF
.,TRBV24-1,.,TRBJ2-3,TGTGCCACCAGTGATTCTACAGATACGCAGTATTTT,CATSDSTDTQYF
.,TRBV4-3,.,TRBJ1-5,TGCGCCAGCAGCCAAGATCTTACGCGCCTCGGAGGTCAGCCCCAGCATTTT,CASSQDLTRLGGQPQHF
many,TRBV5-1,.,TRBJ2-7,TGCGCCAGCAGCTTGGTTGGCAACGAGCAGTACTTC,CASSLVGNEQYF
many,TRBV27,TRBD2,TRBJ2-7,TGTGCCAGCAGTTCGAAACCTCCCGGACTAGCGGATTACCTACCAACTTCCTACGAGCAGTACTTC,CASSSKPPGLADYLPTSYEQYF
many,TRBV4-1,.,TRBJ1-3,TGCGCCAGCAGCCCAGGGGATTTTGGCAACACCATATATTTT,CASSPGDFGNTIYF
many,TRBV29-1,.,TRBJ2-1,TGCAGCGTTGTTGTGGCCTACAGCTACAATGAGCAGTTCTTC,CSVVVAYSYNEQFF
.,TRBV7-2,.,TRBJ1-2,TGTGCCAGCAGGCCGTCCGGGGCGAATGGCTACACCTTC,CASRPSGANGYTF
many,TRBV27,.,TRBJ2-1,TGTGCCAGCCAATATGGGAATGAGCAGTTCTTC,CASQYGNEQFF
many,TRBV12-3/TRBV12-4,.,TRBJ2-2,TGTGCCAGCAGTTTAGTGCTTCCCGGGGAGCTGTTTTTT,CASSLVLPGELFF
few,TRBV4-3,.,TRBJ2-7,TGCGCCAGCAGCCAAGATAAGGGGGTCACCTACGAGCAGTACTTC,CASSQDKGVTYEQYF
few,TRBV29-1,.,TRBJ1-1,TGCAGCGTTGAACAACCCACCGGGGGGCTTGAAGCTTTCTTT,CSVEQPTGGLEAFF
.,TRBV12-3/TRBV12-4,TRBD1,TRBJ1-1,TGTGCCTGCCGGGGGGTAGGGGGCAGTAACACTGAAGCTTTCTTT,CACRGVGGSNTEAFF
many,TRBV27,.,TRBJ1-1,TGTGCCAGCAGTTTGTACGGTGAAGCTTTCTTT,CASSLYGEAFF
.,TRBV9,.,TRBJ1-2,TGTGCCAGCAGCGTAGCCCCAGGGTCTAGGGGCTACACCTTC,CASSVAPGSRGYTF
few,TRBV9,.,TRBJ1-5,TGTGCCAGCAGCGTAAGTGGCAATCAGCCCCAGCATTTT,CASSVSGNQPQHF
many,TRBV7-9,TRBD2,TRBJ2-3,TGTGCCAGCAGCGTCGGGACTAGCGGGTATTTT,CASSVGTSGYF
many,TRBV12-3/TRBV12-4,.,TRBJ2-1,TGTGCCAGCAGGTACCAGGGGTCTGAGCAGTTCTTC,CASRYQGSEQFF
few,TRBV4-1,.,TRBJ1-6,TGCGCCAGCAGCCAACCGTTTTATAATTCACCCCTCCACTTT,CASSQPFYNSPLHF
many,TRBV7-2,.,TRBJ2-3,TGTGCCAGCAGCTCGGGACTCCGCACAGATACGCAGTATTTT,CASSSGLRTDTQYF
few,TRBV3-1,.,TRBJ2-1,TGTGCCAGCAGCCGCCCCGTGGGGGTCTACAATGAGCAGTTCTTC,CASSRPVGVYNEQFF
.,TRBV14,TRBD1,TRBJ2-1,TGTGCCAGCAGCCAAATTCAGGGGGCTACTGAGCAGTTCTTC,CASSQIQGATEQFF
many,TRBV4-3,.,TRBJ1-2,TGCGCCAGCAGCCGCGGGTTAGGACAGTCCAACTATGGCTACACCTTC,CASSRGLGQSNYGYTF
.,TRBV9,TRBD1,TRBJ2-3,TGTGCCAGCAGCCCGCAGGGACAGACGCAGTATTTT,CASSPQGQTQYF
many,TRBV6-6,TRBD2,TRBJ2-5,TGTGCCAGCAGATGGACTAGCGGGGGGGCCGGGACCCAGTACTTC,CASRWTSGGAGTQYF
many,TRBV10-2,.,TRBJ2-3,TGCGCCAGCAGTGACCTCCGGGACTCCTTCACAGATACGCAGTATTTT,CASSDLRDSFTDTQYF
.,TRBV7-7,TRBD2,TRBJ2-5,TGTGCCAGCAGCCGGACTAGCGGGGACCAAGAGACCCAGTACTTC,CASSRTSGDQETQYF
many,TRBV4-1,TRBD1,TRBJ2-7,TGCGCCAGCAGCCCCTCCCCTGGGGCAGGACAGGATTACGAGCAGTACTTC,CASSPSPGAGQDYEQYF
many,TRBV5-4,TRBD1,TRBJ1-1,TGTGCCAGCACCCAGGGGGGGGACACTGAAGCTTTCTTT,CASTQGGDTEAFF
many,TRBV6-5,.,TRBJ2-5,TGTGCCAGCAGTTCTATCCGGGAGACCCAGTACTTC,CASSSIRETQYF
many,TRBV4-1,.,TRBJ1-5,TGCGCCAGCAGCCAAGGATTAGGGAGGGGACATCAGCCCCAGCATTTT,CASSQGLGRGHQPQHF
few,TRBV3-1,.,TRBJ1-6,TGTGCCAGCAGCCAAGTAATCGGCAGCTCCTATAATTCACCCCTCCACTTT,CASSQVIGSSYNSPLHF
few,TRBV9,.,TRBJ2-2,TGTGCCAGCAGCGGCCCCTCTCTGAACACCGGGGAGCTGTTTTTT,CASSGPSLNTGELFF
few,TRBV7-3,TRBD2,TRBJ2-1,TGTGCCAGCAGCTTATTAGCGGGGGACTCCTACAATGAGCAGTTCTTC,CASSLLAGDSYNEQFF
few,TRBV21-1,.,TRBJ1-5,TGTGCCAGCCGAACAGAGGTTGGCAATCAGCCCCAGCATTTT,CASRTEVGNQPQHF
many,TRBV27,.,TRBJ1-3,TGTGCCAGCAGTTTAGTATCCCAGGGGAGGTATCCTTCTGGAAACACCATATATTTT,CASSLVSQGRYPSGNTIYF
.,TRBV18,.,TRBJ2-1,TGTGCCAGCTCACCCGGGGCGGGTGAGCAGTTCTTC,CASSPGAGEQFF
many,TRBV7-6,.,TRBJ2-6,TGTGCCAGCAGCTTAGATCCCGGAGGATCTGGGGCCAACGTCCTGACTTTC,CASSLDPGGSGANVLTF
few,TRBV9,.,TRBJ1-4,TGTGCCAGCAGCGTAGCTACGGGGCTAACTAATGAAAAACTGTTTTTT,CASSVATGLTNEKLFF